This TCR beta chain was captured in a study of CD8+CD57+ T cells in acquired aplastic anemia. As for the study in general: On average, sorted CD4+ and CD8+ cells gave 3.2 ug of DNA.

CDR3 and TCR beta VDJ profiling relied on a genomic DNA template. TCRdb re-derived calls from the reads in MiXCR, one entry per CDR3 protein. The table has about 180,000 distinct CDR3 sequences, 46% seen once. The receptor was isolated from a human donor in good health. Sequences were obtained from sorted CD4+, CD8+, or CD8+CD57+ T cells (not recorded which) from PBMCs.

The CDR3: CATSDVGQPYEQYF. For the CDR3, the DNA is TGTGCCACCAGTGACGTGGGCCAACCCTACGAGCAGTACTTC. The chain combines TRBV24-1 with TRBJ2-7; D is unresolved. The CDR3 is 14 residues long. V was cut by 4 bases and J by 2 bases, with 11 bases left in between. Looked up from germline, CDR1 is KGHDR and CDR2 is SFDVKD.